One sample yielded the 17 T cell receptor beta chains listed below, sequenced in a study of CD8 T cell repertoires and HIV-1 epitope variants. Assay: immunoSEQ multiplex PCR; the TCRdb copy retains only in-frame clones and omits some. The sample consists of approximately 5,100 clones, 65% to 70% of them appearing once. Their recognized antigens are unknown. The sequenced sample consisted of cultured CD8+ T cells derived from PBMCs. Source of these receptors: a male donor with HIV.

This chain connects TRBV6-5 to TRBJ1-2; D ambiguous. The ends were cut back, 4 bases at V and 6 bases at J, with 12 bases in the middle. CDR3 size: 13 residues. Germline V gene data show CDR1 as MNHEY and CDR2 as SVGAGI. CDR3: CASSSRSGDGYTF. CDR3 in DNA: TGTGCCAGCAGTTCCCGGAGTGGGGATGGCTACACCTTC.

V and J are TRBV5-5 and TRBJ1-1, with TRBD1 identical over 7 bases. Looked up from germline, CDR1 is SGHKS and CDR2 is YYEKEE (reference sequence). CDR3 length equals 14 residues. The V segment lost 4 bases and the J segment 1 base; nucleotides outside the gene matches: 4. The CDR3 spells CASSLWTGNTEAFF. The CDR3 DNA reads TGTGCCAGCAGCCTTTGGACAGGGAACACTGAAGCTTTCTTT.

The genes are TRBV19 and TRBJ2-7; 7 bases line up with TRBD2. This CDR3 spans 12 amino acids. Germline lookup yields CDR1 LNHDA and CDR2 SQIVND (reference sequence). The V segment lost 3 bases and the J segment 4 bases; nucleotides outside the gene matches: 0. For the CDR3, the DNA is TGTGCCAGTAGTATCGGGGGGTACGAGCAGTACTTC. It is translated as CASSIGGYEQYF.

CDR3 in DNA: TGCGCCAGCAGTGAGTCGGGACTAGCGGGACATACCCGCTCCTACAATGAGCAGTTCTTC. Its translation: CASSESGLAGHTRSYNEQFF. The J gene is TRBJ2-1, the V gene TRBV10-1; 13 nucleotides align to TRBD2. The length of the CDR3 is 20 residues. J lost 0 bases, V lost 0 bases, and 8 bases had no gene match. Germline CDR1 is WNHNN and CDR2 is SYGVQD (reference sequence).

In its sample, this clone was seen once. This chain links TRBV29-1 with TRBJ2-7; D call uncertain. Germline values: CDR1 SQVTM, CDR2 ANQGSEA. CDR3 length: 15 amino acids. V lost 0 bases, J lost 1 base, and 13 bases lay in between. CDR3 protein: CSVEEETRYSYEQYF. Here the CDR3 DNA reads TGCAGCGTTGAAGAGGAAACACGATATTCCTACGAGCAGTACTTC.

The table lists this clone with a few counts. The J gene is TRBJ1-1, the V gene TRBV7-9, with 10 bases that match TRBD1. CDR3 length: 16 amino acids. V was clipped by 4 bases and J by 5 bases; unmatched bases: 10. Germline CDR1 is SEHNR and CDR2 is FQNEAQ (reference sequence). In DNA, the CDR3 is TGTGCCAGCAGCTCAACTACCGGGGACAGGGGTACTGAAGCTTTCTTT. This encodes CASSSTTGDRGTEAFF.

This chain joins TRBV19 and TRBJ2-7; perhaps TRBD2 as D (5 bases). V was shortened by 2 bases and J by 2 bases, with 10 bases between the two germline ends. The germline V gene encodes CDR1 LNHDA and CDR2 SQIVND (reference sequence). The CDR3 runs 14 residues. CDR3 region: CASSITLAAYEQYF. DNA of the CDR3: TGTGCCAGTAGTATAACCCTAGCTGCCTACGAGCAGTACTTC. The whole variable domain, remainder taken from reference TRBV19 and TRBJ2-7, is DGGITQSPKYLFRKEGQNVTLSCEQNLNHDAMYWYRQDPGQGLRLIYYSQIVNDFQKGDIAEGYSVSREKKESFPLTVTSAQKNPTAFYLCASSITLAAYEQYFGPGTRLTVT.

The V call is TRBV5-1, the J call TRBJ2-7; 7 bases are a match to TRBD1. Trimming took 4 bases from V and 5 from J; bases not matched to a gene: 9. Germline CDR1 and CDR2: SGHRS and YFSETQ. The CDR3 is 14 residues long. The DNA of the CDR3 is TGCGCCAGCAGCGACGGAGACAGGGCCCACGAGCAGTACTTC. Its protein product is CASSDGDRAHEQYF.

CDR3 sequence reads: CASRETSGGAGELFF. The CDR3 nucleotides read TGTGCCAGCAGAGAGACTAGCGGGGGGGCCGGGGAGCTGTTTTTT. This chain joins TRBV27 and TRBJ2-2, with TRBD2 identical over 14 bases. Germline V lookup: CDR1 MNHEY, CDR2 SMNVEV (reference sequence). V gave up 6 bases and J gave up 6 bases; unmatched junction bases: 3. The CDR3 spans 15 residues.

The rearrangement links TRBV5-1 to TRBJ2-2; TRBD1 or TRBD2 may be the D gene (5 bases each). Germline lookup yields CDR1 SGHRS and CDR2 YFSETQ. This CDR3 comprises 15 residues. Trimming left V 3 bases short and J 5 bases short, with 14 bases between. The chain's CDR3 is CASSSDQGETGELFF. The CDR3 nucleotides are TGCGCCAGCAGCTCGGATCAGGGAGAGACCGGGGAGCTGTTTTTT.

The rearrangement joins TRBV29-1 to TRBJ1-5; a possible D gene is TRBD1 (6 bases). Germline V lookup: CDR1 SQVTM, CDR2 ANQGSEA. Trimming left V 4 bases short and J 1 base short, with 17 bases between. This CDR3 is 16 amino acids long. The CDR3 DNA reads TGCAGCGTTGGGGGGGGGATCGACAGGAGCAATCAGCCCCAGCATTTT. Residues: CSVGGGIDRSNQPQHF.

This clone was detected a few times. This chain uses TRBV14 with TRBJ2-6; the D gene is possibly TRBD2 (5 bases). This CDR3 region has 18 residues. V lost 0 bases and J 2 bases, leaving 14 bases between the germline ends. CDR1 and CDR2 from the germline V gene are SGHDN and FVKESK. CDR3 amino acids: CASSQETGRSAGANVLTF. The CDR3 nucleotides read TGTGCCAGCAGCCAAGAAACGGGGAGATCGGCTGGGGCCAACGTCCTGACTTTC.

J is TRBJ2-7 and V is TRBV6-5; D call uncertain. Trimming pared 0 bases from V and 1 base from J, leaving 13 bases between. The CDR3 runs 16 residues. Germline V CDR1 and CDR2: MNHEY, SVGAGI. This CDR3 is CASSYSSLTDSYEQYF. The CDR3 nucleotides read TGTGCCAGCAGTTACTCTTCCCTAACAGATTCCTACGAGCAGTACTTC.

This chain uses TRBV7-2 with TRBJ2-3; 7 bases line up with TRBD2. The CDR3 runs to 15 residues. Trimming took 3 bases from V and 5 from J; bases not matched to a gene: 8. CDR1 is SGHTA, CDR2 FQGNSA, per germline. CDR3 sequence: CASSFSGQGGDTQYF. As DNA, the CDR3 is TGTGCCAGCAGCTTTAGCGGGCAGGGTGGAGATACGCAGTATTTT.

CDR3 region: CASSQADTQYF. CDR3 sequence (DNA): TGTGCCAGCAGCCAAGCAGATACGCAGTATTTT. The chain recombines TRBV4-2 with TRBJ2-3; D is ambiguous. Trimming shortened V by 1 base and J by 4 bases, and 0 bases separated the two germline ends. CDR1 and CDR2 (germline): LGHNA, YNFKEQ. This CDR3 has 11 residues.

The chain combines TRBV11-3 with TRBJ2-3, with D perhaps TRBD1 (5 bases). The CDR3 consists of 12 residues. Trimming left V 4 bases short and J 4 bases short, with 6 bases between. Germline loops: CDR1 SGHNT, CDR2 YENEEA. CDR3 DNA sequence: TGTGCCAGCAGCTCGACAGCAGATACGCAGTATTTT. This translates into CASSSTADTQYF.

Comment on this clone: Mismatch with germline at one junction end may stem from a read error. V gene TRBV29-1 combines with J gene TRBJ2-5, with D hard to call. The CDR3 contains 11 residues. Germline loops: CDR1 SQVTM, CDR2 ANQGSEA. Here the CDR3 reads CSVEETETQYF. The CDR3, as DNA: TGCAGCGTCGAAGAGACAGAGACCCAGTACTTC.